Sequencing of this TCR beta chain was carried out in a study of PD-L1 blockade in urothelial cancer. Looking at the study overall: Administration of atezolizumab to patients began in the mid-2010s, at 1,200 mg intravenously every 3 weeks. Blood was tested 3 weeks (second dose) and 6 weeks into treatment. Patients arrived having already received 0 to 3 prior chemotherapy regimens.

The J segment lost 8 bases and the V segment lost 6 bases, leaving 13 bases of the junction unmatched. The CDR3 has 15 amino acids. The germline V gene has CDR1 MNHEY and CDR2 SVGAGI. Here immunoSEQ multiplex PCR was the method, and the copy in TCRdb shows in-frame clones only, minus some. The sample contains under 95,000 clones, 85% to 90% of which appear only once. The time point is: pretreatment peripheral blood. With regard to this clone: Its target is not known.

General study points: At 3 weeks on treatment, tumor-associated clones expanded more with durable benefit.

The clonotype was recovered from a man in his 60s with urothelial cancer. The genes are TRBV6-5 and TRBJ2-1; TRBD1 agrees at 7 bases. Sample: PBMCs, taken around atezolizumab (anti-PD-L1) treatment. CDR3 nucleotide sequence: TGTGCCAGCAGCCCACAACAGGGGTCGATCGATGAGCAGTTCTTC. The encoded protein is CASSPQQGSIDEQFF.